These 32 T cell receptor beta chains were sequenced from one sample in a study of a mutant IDH1 vaccine in newly diagnosed glioma. Specified time point: week 35, safety follow-up. Each vaccine dose was 300 ug of mutant IDH1 20-mer peptide, with topical imiquimod. Measured with immunoSEQ multiplex PCR; TCRdb has only the in-frame clones, and not every one. The sample consists of over 40,000 clones, 81% of them appearing once. For these receptors, no antigen is known. Sample: PBMCs, taken from a glioma patient whose treatment included an IDH1 peptide vaccine. These receptors originate from a woman aged 40-49 years with glioma. Some clones in this sample may be carry-over from other donors' samples.

This chain joins TRBV10-3 and TRBJ2-3; 9 bases align to TRBD1. V lost 9 bases to trimming and J lost 6 bases; unmatched junction nucleotides: 10. In germline, CDR1 is ENHRY, CDR2 SYGVKD. The CDR3 consists of 14 residues. CDR3 coding DNA: TGTGCCATAGCACAGGGGGCCTCGTTGGATACGCAGTATTTT. Its translation: CAIAQGASLDTQYF.

This clone came up a few times. This sequence joins TRBV27 and TRBJ2-7; perhaps TRBD1 as D (5 bases). Trimming stripped 1 base from V and 7 bases from J, with 11 bases between. Per the germline V gene, CDR1 is MNHEY and CDR2 is SMNVEV (reference sequence). The CDR3 is made up of 13 amino acids. In nucleotides, the CDR3 is TGTGCCAGCAGTTTATGGGATACAGGAGAGCAGTACTTC. Its translation is CASSLWDTGEQYF.

The chain joins TRBV4-1 to TRBJ2-1, with unresolved D. Germline V gene lookup returns CDR1 MGHRA and CDR2 YSYEKL. The V gene lost 4 bases and the J gene lost 5 bases, with 12 bases spanning the gap. The length of the CDR3 is 14 residues. The CDR3 DNA follows: TGCGCCAGCAGCCCGGACCCGAGGCACAATGAGCAGTTCTTC. This gives the protein CASSPDPRHNEQFF.

V is TRBV28 and J is TRBJ2-7; 8 nucleotides agree with TRBD1. J gave up 0 bases and V 3 bases, and 10 bases lay outside the gene matches. Germline lookup yields CDR1 MDHEN and CDR2 SYDVKM. The CDR3 runs 17 residues. The chain's CDR3 is CASSLPARTGPSYEQYF. The CDR3 DNA sequence: TGTGCCAGCAGTTTGCCCGCCAGGACAGGGCCCTCCTACGAGCAGTACTTC.

This chain links TRBV2 with TRBJ2-7; unclear D gene. Germline CDR1 SNHLY, CDR2 FYNNEI. The length of the CDR3 is 12 residues. Trimming cost V 6 bases and J 7 bases, with 13 bases left between them. The CDR3 protein is CASSDTPTEQYF. CDR3 nucleotides: TGTGCCAGCAGCGACACCCCGACAGAGCAGTACTTC.

The chain couples TRBV6-6 to TRBJ1-3; TRBD1 might be the D (5 bases). Germline V gene lookup returns CDR1 MNHNY and CDR2 SVGAGI (reference sequence). The CDR3 sequence is 14 residues long. V shed 4 bases and J shed 4 bases, with 11 bases lying between them. CDR3 protein: CASSSGAQGNTIYF. The CDR3 nucleotides are TGTGCCAGCAGTTCCGGGGCTCAAGGAAACACCATATATTTT.

The gene calls are TRBV5-1 and TRBJ1-1; D is unresolved. Deletions cut 5 bases from V and 0 bases from J, with 8 bases between. This CDR3 spans 13 amino acids. Looked up from germline, CDR1 is SGHRS and CDR2 is YFSETQ. CDR3 DNA sequence: TGCGCCAGCAGTAAGGGAATGAACACTGAAGCTTTCTTT. The encoded protein is CASSKGMNTEAFF.

This sequence joins TRBV18 and TRBJ2-5; TRBD1 aligns across 9 bases. Germline trimming cut 4 bases from V and 2 bases from J; bases unmatched to any gene: 2. The CDR3 runs to 14 residues. Germline assignment: CDR1 KGHSH and CDR2 LQKENI. This chain's CDR3 is CASSRDRAQETQYF. The CDR3 nucleotides are TGTGCCAGCTCACGGGACAGGGCACAAGAGACCCAGTACTTC.

V usage is TRBV9 and J usage is TRBJ1-2, with D perhaps matching TRBD1 (6 bases). The CDR3 is 14 residues long. Looked up from germline, CDR1 is SGDLS and CDR2 is YYNGEE. Trimming took off 0 bases at V and 4 bases at J, with 10 bases between the two ends. The CDR3 here is CASSVDRGGYGYTF. The CDR3 nucleotides read TGTGCCAGCAGCGTAGATCGAGGGGGCTATGGCTACACCTTC.

This clone appeared a few times. The chain has TRBV4-2 and TRBJ2-3; 13 bases fit TRBD2. Germline V gene data show CDR1 as LGHNA and CDR2 as YNFKEQ. This CDR3 is built from 16 residues. The V gene end was trimmed by 4 bases and the J gene end by 2 bases; junction bases not matched to a gene: 3. The CDR3 DNA reads as TGTGCCAGCAGCCCCGGGACTAGCGGGATCACAGATACGCAGTATTTT. Its protein is CASSPGTSGITDTQYF.

This chain connects TRBV7-2 to TRBJ2-2, with D unclear. The CDR3 has 16 residues. Germline-derived CDR1 and CDR2 are SGHTA and FQGNSA. With 2 bases removed from V and 3 bases from J, the gap between germline ends came to 13 bases. The CDR3 nucleotides read TGTGCCAGCAGCTTATCGTGGCGGAAATACACCGGGGAGCTGTTTTTT. It is translated as CASSLSWRKYTGELFF.

The V gene is TRBV21-1, the J gene TRBJ1-4; the table names TRBD1, a call not compared with the DNA. TRBV21-1 is an annotated pseudogene. The CDR3 has 18 residues. The CDR3 is CASRDRDRGIVRYEKLFF. The CDR3, as DNA: TGTGCCAGCAGAGACCGGGACAGGGGGATCGTTAGGTACGAAAAACTGTTTTTT.

The rearrangement joins TRBV7-9 to TRBJ2-3, with 9 nucleotides matching TRBD2. Per the germline V gene, CDR1 is SEHNR and CDR2 is FQNEAQ (reference sequence). The CDR3 has 16 amino acids. The J segment lost 2 bases and the V segment lost 5 bases, leaving 8 bases of the junction unmatched. DNA for the CDR3: TGTGCCAGCAGCCTCGGATCTAGCGGGGTCACAGATACGCAGTATTTT. Translating it yields CASSLGSSGVTDTQYF.

The V gene is TRBV10-3, the J gene TRBJ1-5; D perhaps matches TRBD1 (6 bases). V lost 11 bases to trimming and J lost 1 base, with 21 bases between them. CDR3 size: 16 residues. The germline CDR1 and CDR2 sequences are ENHRY and SYGVKD. CDR3 in amino acids: CASRGGIGRSNQPQHF. In DNA form, the CDR3 reads TGTGCCTCGCGAGGGGGGATAGGGAGAAGCAATCAGCCCCAGCATTTT.

The chain recombines TRBV29-1 with TRBJ1-1; TRBD1 is a possible D gene (5 bases). V gave up 2 bases and J gave up 1 base, with 8 bases separating them. The CDR3 is 13 amino acids. Germline V gives CDR1 SQVTM, CDR2 ANQGSEA. CDR3 sequence (DNA): TGCAGCGTTGAACGGGGGAGGAACACTGAAGCTTTCTTT. Amino acid sequence: CSVERGRNTEAFF.

The chain has TRBV7-2 and TRBJ1-4; D not certain. The V end lost 5 bases, the J end lost 3 bases, and 4 bases lay between the germline ends. CDR3 length equals 12 residues. CDR1 is SGHTA, CDR2 FQGNSA, per germline. CDR3 residues: CASSASNEKLFF. In DNA form, the CDR3 reads TGTGCCAGCAGCGCGTCTAATGAAAAACTGTTTTTT.

This rearrangement joins TRBV7-9 to TRBJ2-7, with 8 positions matching TRBD2. The CDR3 is made up of 17 amino acids. Germline CDR1 SEHNR, CDR2 FQNEAQ (reference sequence). V was pared by 5 bases and J by 2 bases, with 14 bases of the junction left unmatched. The CDR3 DNA follows: TGTGCCAGCAGCCCCCGCACTAGCGGATCGGCGGCCTACGAGCAGTACTTC. Its protein product is CASSPRTSGSAAYEQYF.

The V call is TRBV7-2, the J call TRBJ1-2; possibly TRBD1 for D (5 bases). Trimming pared 0 bases from V and 8 bases from J, leaving 13 bases between. Germline V gene data show CDR1 as SGHTA and CDR2 as FQGNSA. This CDR3 has 14 amino acids. The CDR3 protein is CASSLAQGPEGYTF. CDR3 DNA: TGTGCCAGCAGCTTAGCCCAGGGACCGGAAGGCTACACCTTC. The entire variable domain, with the rest obtained from reference TRBV7-2 and TRBJ1-2, is as follows: GAGVSQSPSNKVTEKGKDVELRCDPISGHTALYWYRQSLGQGLEFLIYFQGNSAPDKSGLPSDRFSAERTGGSVSTLTIQRTQQEDSAVYLCASSLAQGPEGYTFGSGTRLTVV.

This clone was counted a few times. This chain connects TRBV5-4 to TRBJ1-1; D gene unclear. The CDR3 is 12 residues long. The germline V gene encodes CDR1 SGHNT and CDR2 YYREEE (reference sequence). With 1 base removed from V and 11 bases from J, the gap between germline ends came to 12 bases. CDR3 residues: CASSLNLGSAFF. CDR3 sequence (DNA): TGTGCCAGCAGCTTGAATCTGGGGTCGGCTTTCTTT.

Written as DNA, the CDR3 is TGTGCCAGCAGCTTTTCCCGGGGGCCTTCCTACGAGCAGTACTTC. Translation: CASSFSRGPSYEQYF. The chain employs TRBV7-2 and TRBJ2-7, with D perhaps matching TRBD1 or TRBD2 (6 bases each). In germline, CDR1 is SGHTA, CDR2 FQGNSA. Trimming shortened V by 3 bases and J by 1 base, and 13 bases separated the two germline ends. The CDR3 has 15 residues.

CDR3 sequence reads: CASSQGAARNTGELFF. The DNA for the CDR3 is TGCGCCAGCAGCCAAGGTGCGGCCAGGAACACCGGGGAGCTGTTTTTT. The J gene is TRBJ2-2, the V gene TRBV4-3; D unresolved. V was shortened by 1 base and J by 1 base, with 10 bases between the two germline ends. The CDR3 loop spans 16 amino acids. Germline V gene lookup returns CDR1 LGHNA and CDR2 YSLEER.

The chain employs TRBV19 and TRBJ1-3, with no clear D. CDR3 length: 15 residues. The germline V gene encodes CDR1 LNHDA and CDR2 SQIVND (reference sequence). Deletions cut 4 bases from V and 0 bases from J, with 10 bases between. The CDR3: CASSRTSISGNTIYF. The CDR3 DNA is TGTGCCAGTAGTAGGACGTCGATCTCTGGAAACACCATATATTTT.

The gene calls are TRBV2 and TRBJ2-1; 11 bases agree with TRBD2. The trim removed 2 bases at V and 9 bases at J, leaving 3 bases unmatched. This CDR3 region has 14 residues. Germline CDR1 SNHLY, CDR2 FYNNEI. This chain's CDR3 is CASSEISGGGEQFF. In DNA form, the CDR3 reads TGTGCCAGCAGTGAAATTAGCGGGGGGGGTGAGCAGTTCTTC.

This chain links TRBV28 with TRBJ1-3, with TRBD1 as a possible D gene (5 bases). Germline CDR1 is MDHEN and CDR2 is SYDVKM. Trimming pared 4 bases from V and 4 bases from J, leaving 14 bases between. This CDR3 region has 15 residues. CDR3 region: CASSSAMDTGNTIYF. The CDR3, as DNA: TGTGCCAGCAGTTCTGCAATGGACACGGGAAACACCATATATTTT. The full variable domain, with the rest looked up from reference TRBV28 and TRBJ1-3, is DVKVTQSSRYLVKRTGEKVFLECVQDMDHENMFWYRQDPGLGLRLIYFSYDVKMKEKGDIPEGYSVSREKKERFSLILESASTNQTSMYLCASSSAMDTGNTIYFGEGSWLTVV.

This chain links TRBV29-1 with TRBJ2-6, with 9 bases identical to TRBD1. The ends lost 5 bases at V and 2 bases at J; junction bases unmatched: 4. The germline V gene has CDR1 SQVTM and CDR2 ANQGSEA. The CDR3 runs to 15 residues. The CDR3 DNA reads as TGCAGCGTTAGGGACAGGGTTCCTGGGGCCAACGTCCTGACTTTC. Its protein product is CSVRDRVPGANVLTF.

This rearrangement joins TRBV28 to TRBJ2-7; 7 nucleotides align to TRBD1. Trimming at V came to 6 bases and at J to 2 bases, leaving 16 bases not matched to a gene. Germline CDR1 reads MDHEN; CDR2 reads SYDVKM. The length of the CDR3 is 17 residues. The CDR3 protein is CASSLTQGIYLTYEQYF. DNA for the CDR3: TGTGCCAGCAGCCTCACACAGGGGATTTACCTTACCTACGAGCAGTACTTC.

This CDR3 reads CATSPSGQETQYF. The CDR3 coding sequence is TGTGCCACCAGCCCCTCGGGACAAGAGACCCAGTACTTC. This chain connects TRBV15 to TRBJ2-5; D is possibly TRBD2 (5 bases). V was cut by 5 bases and J by 2 bases, with 9 bases left in between. The CDR3 runs to 13 residues. CDR1 LNHNV and CDR2 YYDKDF come from the germline V gene (reference sequence).

The chain combines TRBV20-1 with TRBJ2-5, with D perhaps matching TRBD1 (6 bases). Germline CDR1 DFQATT, CDR2 SNEGSKA (reference sequence). The CDR3 has 11 amino acids. CDR3 nucleotide sequence: TGCAACGGACAGCACCAAGAGACCCAGTACTTC. This translates into CNGQHQETQYF.

This clone has a single count. This chain joins TRBV5-1 and TRBJ2-2, with D maybe TRBD1 (7 bases). Looked up from germline, CDR1 is SGHRS and CDR2 is YFSETQ. The CDR3 loop spans 16 amino acids. The V end lost 4 bases, the J end lost 6 bases, and 19 bases lay between the germline ends. For the CDR3, the DNA is TGCGCCAGCAGCCCCCAGGAGGGGGCCGCGGCCGGGGAGCTGTTTTTT. Amino acids: CASSPQEGAAAGELFF.

Only a few counts were recorded for this clone. The chain has TRBV10-3 and TRBJ1-1; D is perhaps TRBD1 (5 bases). The CDR3 covers 14 residues. The V end lost 7 bases, the J end lost 6 bases, and 18 bases lay between the germline ends. Germline V CDR1 and CDR2: ENHRY, SYGVKD. The CDR3 sequence is CAITETRGTAEAFF. The CDR3 region has the DNA TGTGCCATCACCGAGACGAGAGGGACGGCTGAAGCTTTCTTT.

The J gene is TRBJ2-7, the V gene TRBV5-1; D is unresolved. The CDR3 length is 14 residues. Germline V gene sequence: CDR1 SGHRS, CDR2 YFSETQ. With 0 bases removed from V and 6 bases from J, the gap between germline ends came to 13 bases. The CDR3 sequence is CASSLAGRQAEQYF. CDR3 sequence (DNA): TGCGCCAGCAGCTTGGCTGGACGGCAGGCCGAGCAGTACTTC. The full variable domain, with the rest looked up from reference TRBV5-1 and TRBJ2-7, is KAGVTQTPRYLIKTRGQQVTLSCSPISGHRSVSWYQQTPGQGLQFLFEYFSETQRNKGNFPGRFSGRQFSNSRSEMNVSTLELGDSALYLCASSLAGRQAEQYFGPGTRLTVT.

The chain uses TRBV6-4 and TRBJ2-1; TRBD2 matches 9 bases. Germline V lookup: CDR1 MRHNA, CDR2 SNTAGT. The CDR3 is 15 residues long. Germline trimming cut 4 bases from V and 7 bases from J; bases unmatched to any gene: 8. The CDR3 loop reads CASSGVAGVGNEQFF. CDR3 coding DNA: TGTGCCAGCAGTGGGGTAGCGGGAGTCGGGAATGAGCAGTTCTTC.